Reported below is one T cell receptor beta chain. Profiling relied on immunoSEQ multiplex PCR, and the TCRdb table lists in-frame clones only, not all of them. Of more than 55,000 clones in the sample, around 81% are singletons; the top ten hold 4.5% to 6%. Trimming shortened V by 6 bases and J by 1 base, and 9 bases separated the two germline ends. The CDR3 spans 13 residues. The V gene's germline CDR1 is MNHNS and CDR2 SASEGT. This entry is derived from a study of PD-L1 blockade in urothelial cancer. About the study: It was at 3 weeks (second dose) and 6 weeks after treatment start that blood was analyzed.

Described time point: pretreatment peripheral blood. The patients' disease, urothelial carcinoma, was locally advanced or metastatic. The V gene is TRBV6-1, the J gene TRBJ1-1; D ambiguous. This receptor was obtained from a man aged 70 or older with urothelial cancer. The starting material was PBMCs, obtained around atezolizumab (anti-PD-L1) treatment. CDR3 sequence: CASSATWNTEAFF. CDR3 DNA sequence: TGTGCCAGCAGCGCTACCTGGAACACTGAAGCTTTCTTT.